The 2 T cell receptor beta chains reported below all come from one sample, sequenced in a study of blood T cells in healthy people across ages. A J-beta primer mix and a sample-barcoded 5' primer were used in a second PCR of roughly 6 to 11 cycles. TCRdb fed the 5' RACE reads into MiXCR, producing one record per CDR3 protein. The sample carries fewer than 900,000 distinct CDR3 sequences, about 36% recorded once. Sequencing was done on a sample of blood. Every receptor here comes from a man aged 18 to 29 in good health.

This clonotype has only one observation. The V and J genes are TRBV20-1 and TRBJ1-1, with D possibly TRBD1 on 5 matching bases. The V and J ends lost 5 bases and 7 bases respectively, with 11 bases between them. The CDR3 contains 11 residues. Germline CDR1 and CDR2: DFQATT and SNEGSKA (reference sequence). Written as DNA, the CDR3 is TGCAGTGCTTCACGGGGCGATGAAGCTTTCTTT. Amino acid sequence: CSASRGDEAFF.

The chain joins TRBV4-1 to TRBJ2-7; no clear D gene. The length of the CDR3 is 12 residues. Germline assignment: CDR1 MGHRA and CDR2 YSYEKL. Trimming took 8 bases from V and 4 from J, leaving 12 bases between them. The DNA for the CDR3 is TGCGCCAGCGCCGACGAGGTTTACGAGCAGTACTTC. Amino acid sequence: CASADEVYEQYF.